What follows are 22 T cell receptor beta chains derived from one specimen sequenced in a study of untreated major depressive disorder. General study points: Depressed patients' CD4+ T cells carried increased TRBV05-01 (Vbeta 5.1) usage versus control CD4+ T cells.

For these TCRs, the target antigens are not known. The data were produced by immunoSEQ multiplex PCR, yet TCRdb's version contains in-frame clones alone and is incomplete. The table includes roughly 25,000 clones, approximately 90% detected once. The sample comprised CD4+ T cells from PBMCs. These receptor sequences come from a woman between 25 and 40 years old with major depressive disorder.

This clone came up once. This sequence joins TRBV18 and TRBJ1-1, with D uncertain. CDR1 KGHSH and CDR2 LQKENI come from the germline V gene. V shed 2 bases and J shed 6 bases, with 13 bases lying between them. The CDR3 is 14 residues long. CDR3 sequence reads: CASSPYLGNPEAFF. In DNA form, the CDR3 reads TGTGCCAGCTCACCATACCTAGGCAATCCTGAAGCTTTCTTT.

This rearrangement joins TRBV4-3 to TRBJ1-2; 10 nucleotides align to TRBD1. V dropped 0 bases and J dropped 4; count of bases not matched to a gene: 11. Germline values: CDR1 LGHNA, CDR2 YSLEER. The CDR3 has 18 residues. CDR3 nucleotides: TGCGCCAGCAGCCAAGATGCATTCTATAGGACAGGGGGCTATGGCTACACCTTC. This translates into CASSQDAFYRTGGYGYTF.

The chain carries TRBV4-2 and TRBJ1-1; 7 bases are shared with TRBD1. This CDR3 is built from 15 residues. After removal of 1 base from V and 1 base from J, the junction contained 3 bases not matched to a gene. CDR1 and CDR2 (germline): LGHNA, YNFKEQ. The CDR3: CASSQAGTENTEAFF. The DNA of the CDR3 is TGTGCCAGCAGCCAAGCCGGGACAGAGAACACTGAAGCTTTCTTT.

The V gene is TRBV5-1, the J gene TRBJ2-7; 8 bases align to TRBD1. This CDR3 comprises 16 residues. Trimming cost V 3 bases and J 3 bases; bases outside gene matches: 11. Germline lookup yields CDR1 SGHRS and CDR2 YFSETQ. The CDR3 here is CASSSTQGALNYEQYF. The CDR3 DNA follows: TGCGCCAGCAGCTCCACCCAGGGGGCGCTAAACTACGAGCAGTACTTC.

The chain couples TRBV7-9 to TRBJ2-5; D remains unclear. The V end lost 1 base, the J end lost 5 bases, and 11 bases lay between the germline ends. CDR1 and CDR2 (germline): SEHNR, FQNEAQ (reference sequence). This CDR3 has 14 amino acids. The CDR3 region is CASSLDSRIETQYF. The CDR3 nucleotides are TGTGCCAGCAGCTTAGACAGTAGGATTGAGACCCAGTACTTC.

This CDR3 reads CASSLEDRPYYGYTF. CDR3 DNA sequence: TGTGCCAGCAGTTTAGAGGACAGGCCCTACTATGGCTACACCTTC. V and J are TRBV28 and TRBJ1-2; the match to TRBD1 covers 7 bases. This CDR3 is built from 15 residues. V shed 2 bases and J 3 bases; nucleotides not matched to a gene: 6. From germline, CDR1 is MDHEN and CDR2 SYDVKM.

This sequence joins TRBV9 and TRBJ1-1; no clear D gene. Germline V lookup: CDR1 SGDLS, CDR2 YYNGEE. V was pared by 4 bases and J by 0 bases, with 13 bases between. The CDR3 extends over 15 amino acids. The CDR3: CASSPNIQVNTEAFF. The CDR3 DNA follows: TGTGCCAGCAGCCCCAACATTCAAGTGAACACTGAAGCTTTCTTT.

J is TRBJ2-1 and V is TRBV19; 10 bases match TRBD1. This CDR3 contains 15 residues. From germline, CDR1 is LNHDA and CDR2 SQIVND (reference sequence). Trimming removed 9 bases from V and 6 bases from J; junction bases left unmatched: 11. The CDR3 DNA reads as TGTGCCAGCCGAGAGGGGACAGGGGCGATCAATGAGCAGTTCTTC. Protein: CASREGTGAINEQFF.

The chain links TRBV6-5 to TRBJ1-3, with D possibly being TRBD1 (5 bases). Germline V gene lookup returns CDR1 MNHEY and CDR2 SVGAGI. The CDR3 is 13 residues long. The V end was cut by 6 bases, the J end by 2 bases, with 8 bases between. The CDR3 protein is CASRAGAGNTIYF. The CDR3 DNA is TGTGCCAGCAGAGCGGGGGCTGGAAACACCATATATTTT.

The chain is built from TRBV29-1 and TRBJ2-2; tentatively, D is TRBD1 (6 bases). Trimming removed 6 bases from V and 0 bases from J, with 8 bases in between. The CDR3 has 13 amino acids. Germline V CDR1 and CDR2: SQVTM, ANQGSEA. Here the CDR3 DNA reads TGCAGCGTAGGACAGCCGAACACCGGGGAGCTGTTTTTT. It encodes CSVGQPNTGELFF.

The J gene is TRBJ2-3, the V gene TRBV7-3, with TRBD2 matching 9 bases. There are 13 residues in the CDR3. Per germline, CDR1 SGHTA and CDR2 FQGTGA. The J segment lost 10 bases and the V segment lost 2 bases, leaving 4 bases of the junction unmatched. The CDR3 protein is CASSLSSGGPQYF. In DNA form, the CDR3 reads TGTGCCAGCAGCTTATCCAGCGGGGGGCCGCAGTATTTT.

The chain is built from TRBV11-2 and TRBJ1-2; no firm D call. This CDR3 has 14 amino acids. The germline V and J ends were trimmed by 4 bases and 7 bases, with 16 bases remaining between them. Germline V lookup: CDR1 SGHAT, CDR2 FQNNGV. The CDR3 nucleotides read TGTGCCAGCAGCTCATGGACTCTGACGGGTGGCTACACCTTC. It yields the protein CASSSWTLTGGYTF.

The chain joins TRBV6-1 to TRBJ1-4; tentatively, D is TRBD1 (5 bases). Deletions cut 4 bases from V and 6 bases from J, with 12 bases between. The V gene's germline CDR1 is MNHNS and CDR2 SASEGT. The CDR3 extends over 14 amino acids. Written as DNA, the CDR3 is TGTGCCAGCAGTGTTGGGGGGGTTGATGAAAAACTGTTTTTT. It specifies CASSVGGVDEKLFF.

The chain links TRBV2 to TRBJ2-7, with 8 positions matching TRBD1. The CDR3 contains 14 residues. Germline V lookup: CDR1 SNHLY, CDR2 FYNNEI. V lost 7 bases and J lost 3; bases outside the gene matches: 8. CDR3 DNA sequence: TGTGCCAGCATGAGAAGAGGGACAGGCTACGAGCAGTACTTC. It codes for CASMRRGTGYEQYF.

The genes are TRBV18 and TRBJ2-7; D is possibly TRBD1 (5 bases). V lost 5 bases, J lost 0 bases, and 11 bases lay in between. Germline V gene sequence: CDR1 KGHSH, CDR2 LQKENI. The CDR3 spans 14 residues. The CDR3 protein is CASSIQADSYEQYF. DNA for the CDR3: TGTGCCAGCTCAATACAGGCGGACTCCTACGAGCAGTACTTC.

J is TRBJ1-6 and V is TRBV4-2; D is unresolved. Trimming left V 0 bases short and J 10 bases short, with 13 bases between. Germline loops: CDR1 LGHNA, CDR2 YNFKEQ. The CDR3 is made up of 15 amino acids. CDR3 in amino acids: CASSQEAKGYSPLHF. CDR3 nucleotide sequence: TGTGCCAGCAGCCAAGAAGCAAAGGGTTACTCACCCCTCCACTTT.

The chain couples TRBV5-6 to TRBJ1-2; 9 nucleotides align to TRBD1. CDR1 SGHDT and CDR2 YYEEEE come from the germline V gene. The CDR3 is made up of 15 amino acids. J was trimmed by 4 bases and V by 6 bases; bases with no gene match: 10. The CDR3 nucleotides are TGTGCCAGCAACCTACAGGGGGCCCCTACCTATGGCTACACCTTC. It yields the protein CASNLQGAPTYGYTF.

The chain combines TRBV14 with TRBJ2-3; TRBD1 or TRBD2 may be the D gene (7 bases each). Looked up from germline, CDR1 is SGHDN and CDR2 is FVKESK. The germline V and J ends were trimmed by 4 bases and 1 base, with 12 bases remaining between them. This CDR3 has 15 amino acids. The CDR3 here is CASSLQGGGTDTQYF. CDR3 coding DNA: TGTGCCAGCAGCCTCCAGGGGGGGGGCACAGATACGCAGTATTTT.

This clone has more than one count but fewer than ten. This chain links TRBV27 with TRBJ2-1, with D perhaps matching TRBD1 (5 bases). Trimming removed 3 bases from V and 5 bases from J, with 11 bases in between. CDR1 MNHEY and CDR2 SMNVEV come from the germline V gene (reference sequence). The CDR3 loop spans 14 amino acids. CDR3 sequence: CASSLSGHNNEQFF. DNA for the CDR3: TGTGCCAGCAGTTTGTCAGGGCACAACAATGAGCAGTTCTTC.

This rearrangement joins TRBV6-5 to TRBJ2-5, with a tentative D call TRBD2 (6 bases). Trimming shortened V by 5 bases and J by 5 bases, and 15 bases separated the two germline ends. The germline gives CDR1 MNHEY, CDR2 SVGAGI. The CDR3 has 14 amino acids. The CDR3 DNA sequence: TGTGCCAGCAGTCCCCGGACTAATCGGGAGACCCAGTACTTC. Its translation is CASSPRTNRETQYF.

The V and J genes are TRBV19 and TRBJ2-7; 8 positions agree with TRBD2. The V and J ends lost 5 bases and 4 bases, in that order; junction bases with no gene match: 7. Per germline, CDR1 LNHDA and CDR2 SQIVND (reference sequence). This CDR3 is 14 amino acids long. The CDR3 loop is CASSLLPGGYEQYF. CDR3 bases: TGTGCCAGTAGTCTCCTCCCGGGGGGGTACGAGCAGTACTTC.

This rearrangement joins TRBV7-2 to TRBJ1-5, with 7 bases aligning to TRBD1. Germline assignment: CDR1 SGHTA and CDR2 FQGNSA. The J segment lost 5 bases and the V segment lost 4 bases, leaving 5 bases of the junction unmatched. This CDR3 spans 14 amino acids. The CDR3, as DNA: TGTGCCAGCAGCTCAAGACAGGGCGATCAGCCCCAGCATTTT. This sequence encodes CASSSRQGDQPQHF.